This TCR beta chain is from a study of CD8 T cells in Susac syndrome. Study-level points and caveats: Regarding the TCR sequencing and HLA analysis, the study admitted that a relatively small number of individuals were involved.

With random hexamers, roughly 0.45 to 1 ug RNA was reverse transcribed. Across 54 Vbeta and 13 Jbeta, immunoSEQ multiplex PCR amplified TCR beta CDR3. MiXCR, applied by TCRdb to the immunoSEQ multiplex PCR reads, yields one record per CDR3 protein. The data show approximately 220,000 distinct CDR3 sequences, with 80% to 95% seen just once and around 0.13% held by the top ten. Notes on this clonotype: Its antigen remains unknown.

The multiple sclerosis control cohort comprised treatment-naive individuals presenting with stable or active relapsing-remitting disease. The authors negatively isolated CD8+ and CD4+ T cells and FACS-enriched TEMRA cells. The V end was cut by 8 bases, the J end by 13 bases, with 24 bases between. Per the germline V gene, CDR1 is SQVTM and CDR2 is ANQGSEA. The CDR3 contains 14 residues. The J gene is TRBJ1-6, the V gene TRBV29-1; possible D gene TRBD1, 5 bases. This clonotype was sampled from a human donor with multiple sclerosis. Sequences were obtained from CD8+ T cells from PBMCs. CDR3 coding DNA: TGCAGCCGTCCCCGGGGGAGGTACAACTCCCCCCTCCACTTT. It specifies CSRPRGRYNSPLHF.